The 9 T cell receptor beta chains in this list originate from one sample, sequenced in a study of blood T cell repertoires in COVID-19. TCRdb's table, derived via immunoSEQ multiplex PCR, lists solely in-frame clones and lacks some. The sample holds more than 35,000 clones; 91% are singletons and the top ten take around 16%. Sequencing used peripheral blood. These receptor sequences come from a woman in her thirties in a cohort sampled during active COVID-19.

The chain links TRBV4-3 to TRBJ2-3, with TRBD1 identical over 8 bases. CDR3 size: 15 residues. The trim removed 1 base at V and 8 bases at J, leaving 8 bases unmatched. In germline, CDR1 is LGHNA, CDR2 YSLEER. CDR3 nucleotide sequence: TGCGCCAGCAGCCAAGTTAGTCAGGGGGCAGGTACGCAGTATTTT. Its translation is CASSQVSQGAGTQYF.

The rearrangement uses TRBV5-1 and TRBJ2-1; D gene ambiguous. The CDR3 extends over 13 amino acids. Per the germline V gene, CDR1 is SGHRS and CDR2 is YFSETQ. Trimming shortened V by 4 bases and J by 5 bases, and 10 bases separated the two germline ends. CDR3 DNA: TGCGCCAGCAGCACGGAGACGAACAATGAGCAGTTCTTC. Protein: CASSTETNNEQFF.

V gene TRBV28 combines with J gene TRBJ2-7, with 9 bases aligning to TRBD1. CDR1 MDHEN and CDR2 SYDVKM come from the germline V gene. V was pared by 6 bases and J by 5 bases, with 8 bases of the junction left unmatched. The CDR3 loop spans 14 amino acids. CDR3 residues: CASRKQGARNEQYF. As DNA, the CDR3 is TGTGCCAGCAGAAAACAGGGGGCGCGCAACGAGCAGTACTTC.

The genes are TRBV9 and TRBJ2-1; possible D gene TRBD2, 6 bases. This CDR3 has 15 amino acids. Per the germline V gene, CDR1 is SGDLS and CDR2 is YYNGEE. Between the trimmed V and J ends, which lost 5 bases and 4 bases, there was a span of 16 bases. CDR3 sequence reads: CASSEGGPLYNEQFF. The CDR3, as DNA: TGTGCCAGCAGTGAGGGAGGACCACTTTACAATGAGCAGTTCTTC.

This chain uses TRBV6-4 with TRBJ2-2; 8 nucleotides match TRBD1. Germline CDR1 and CDR2: MRHNA and SNTAGT. The CDR3 runs to 14 residues. V lost 6 bases to trimming and J lost 1 base; unmatched junction nucleotides: 1. This CDR3 reads CASRGTGNTGELFF. The DNA of the CDR3 is TGTGCCAGCAGAGGGACAGGGAACACCGGGGAGCTGTTTTTT.

This sequence joins TRBV7-2 and TRBJ2-7; possible D gene TRBD1, 5 bases. V lost 5 bases to trimming and J lost 4 bases, with 12 bases between them. The CDR3 totals 13 residues. Per the germline V gene, CDR1 is SGHTA and CDR2 is FQGNSA. CDR3 loop: CASSLRQLYEQYF. Written as DNA, the CDR3 is TGTGCCAGCAGCCTTAGACAGCTATACGAGCAGTACTTC.

The V and J genes are TRBV19 and TRBJ2-7, with 12 bases aligning to TRBD2. CDR1 is LNHDA, CDR2 SQIVND, per germline (reference sequence). Losses at the gene ends were 6 bases for V and 6 bases for J; bases not matched to a gene: 9. CDR3 length: 15 amino acids. The DNA for the CDR3 is TGTGCCAGTAGCCGCAGACTAGCGGGAGCATCCGAGCAGTACTTC. Protein sequence: CASSRRLAGASEQYF.

The chain uses TRBV15 and TRBJ2-1; 10 bases align to TRBD2. Losses at the gene ends were 1 base for V and 7 bases for J; bases not matched to a gene: 7. Germline CDR1 reads LNHNV; CDR2 reads YYDKDF (reference sequence). CDR3 length: 16 amino acids. The CDR3 reads CATSRVRASGSNEQFF. The CDR3 DNA is TGTGCCACCAGCAGAGTTCGGGCTAGCGGGAGTAATGAGCAGTTCTTC.

This rearrangement joins TRBV20-1 to TRBJ2-7, with a tentative D call TRBD2 (5 bases). V dropped 3 bases and J dropped 2 bases, with 11 bases sitting between them. Germline assignment: CDR1 DFQATT and CDR2 SNEGSKA (reference sequence). The CDR3 is 13 amino acids. As DNA, the CDR3 is TGCAGTGCTAGTTTGGGGAGCGCCTACGAGCAGTACTTC. Translating gives CSASLGSAYEQYF.